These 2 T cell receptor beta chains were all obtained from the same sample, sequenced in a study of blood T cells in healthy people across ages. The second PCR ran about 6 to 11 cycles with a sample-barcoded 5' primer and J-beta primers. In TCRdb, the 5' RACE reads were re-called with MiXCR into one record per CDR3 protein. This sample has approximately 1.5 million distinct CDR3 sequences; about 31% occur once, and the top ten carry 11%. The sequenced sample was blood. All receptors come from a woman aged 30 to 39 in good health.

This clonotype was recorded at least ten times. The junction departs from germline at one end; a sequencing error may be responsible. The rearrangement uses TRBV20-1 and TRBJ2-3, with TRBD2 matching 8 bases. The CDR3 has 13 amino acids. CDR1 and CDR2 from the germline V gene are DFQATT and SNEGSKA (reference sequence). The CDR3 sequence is CSARAGGTDTQYF. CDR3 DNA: TGCAGTGCCAGAGCGGGAGGCACAGATACGCAGTATTTT.

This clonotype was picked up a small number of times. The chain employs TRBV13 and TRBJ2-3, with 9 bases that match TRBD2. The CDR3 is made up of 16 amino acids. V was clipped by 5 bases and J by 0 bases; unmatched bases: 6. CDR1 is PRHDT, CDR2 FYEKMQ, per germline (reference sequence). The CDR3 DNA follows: TGTGCCAGCAGCCATGGGACTAGCAGCAGCACAGATACGCAGTATTTT. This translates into CASSHGTSSSTDTQYF.